This T cell receptor (beta chain) stems from a study of monozygotic twins with inflammatory bowel disease. Germline V gene data show CDR1 as LNHNV and CDR2 as YYDKDF (reference sequence). This CDR3 region has 17 residues. Using the 5' RACE reads, TCRdb records one entry per CDR3 protein without DNA. There are some 150,000 distinct CDR3 sequences in the sample, with roughly 2.3% held by the top ten. Comments on this clonotype: Antigen: not known.

The study, taken as a whole, reports: Patient repertoires may carry noise from differing immunosuppressive treatments. On the inverse Simpson index, IBD patients scored lower for TCRbeta diversity than healthy co-twins.

The rearrangement joins TRBV15 to TRBJ1-5; lacking DNA, the TRBD1 call made by TCRdb goes unchecked. The clonotype comes from a human donor with ulcerative colitis or Crohn's disease, or a healthy co-twin of an affected twin (not recorded which). The sequenced sample consisted of blood. CDR3: CATSRDSEPLIGQPQHF.